The rows below give T cell receptor beta chains drawn from one sample of a study of blood T cell repertoires in COVID-19. Sequencing was performed with immunoSEQ multiplex PCR; in TCRdb, only in-frame clones are kept and a portion is missing. The table shows some 360,000 clones, with 88% occurring only once. Material: PBMCs or T cells enriched from blood (not recorded which). The receptors come from a woman aged 30 to 39 who had been exposed to COVID-19. Both conserved end residues are part of each CDR3. D genes are given only for firm matches. Clone size is not always given. Where it is, it says once, few, many or a class for expanded clones.

J,size,V,D,DNA,CDR3
TRBJ1-2,NA,TRBV15,TRBD1,TGTGCCACCAGCAGAGATGGGACAGCCATCTATGGCTACACCTTC,CATSRDGTAIYGYTF
TRBJ2-5,NA,TRBV5-4,TRBD2,TGTGCCAGCAGCCTGGCTAGCGGGAGGGCGGAGACCCAGTACTTC,CASSLASGRAETQYF
TRBJ2-3,NA,TRBV30,NA,TGTGCCTGGAGTGTCCAGGGAGGTACAGATACGCAGTATTTT,CAWSVQGGTDTQYF
TRBJ2-3,NA,TRBV19,TRBD2,TGTGCCAGTAGCGGGAGGGCCCGTACAGATACGCAGTATTTT,CASSGRARTDTQYF
TRBJ1-4,few,TRBV28,NA,TGTGCCAGCAGTCCCGGCACCCAGACGGAGGTTAATGAAAAACTGTTTTTT,CASSPGTQTEVNEKLFF
TRBJ1-5,NA,TRBV4-2,TRBD1,TGTGCCAGCAGGGGGACAGGACAGCCCCAGCATTTT,CASRGTGQPQHF
TRBJ2-6,NA,TRBV29-1,NA,TGCAGCGCCCACGCCGGCTCTGGGGCCAACGTCCTGACTTTC,CSAHAGSGANVLTF
TRBJ2-2,few,TRBV7-3,TRBD2,TGTGCCAGCAGCAGGACTAGCGGGACGAACACCGGGGAGCTGTTTTTT,CASSRTSGTNTGELFF
TRBJ2-1,NA,TRBV24-1,TRBD2,TGTGCCACCAGTGACACCGGGACTAGCGGGGATGAGCAGTTCTTC,CATSDTGTSGDEQFF
TRBJ1-2,NA,TRBV7-8,TRBD1,TGTGCCAGCAGCTTTCTAGGGTTCGGGACAGGAGTCTATGGCTACACCTTC,CASSFLGFGTGVYGYTF
TRBJ2-6,NA,TRBV5-1,TRBD1,TGCGCCAGCAGCTTCGGGGCGACAGGGTCAGGGGCCAACGTCCTGACTTTC,CASSFGATGSGANVLTF
TRBJ2-5,NA,TRBV14,NA,TGTGCCAGCAGCCAAGCTTTCCAGGGCCCGCAAGAGACCCAGTACTTC,CASSQAFQGPQETQYF
TRBJ2-7,once,TRBV3-1/TRBV3-2,NA,TGTGCCAGCAGCCCAGGGGTCTACGAGCAGTACTTC,CASSPGVYEQYF
TRBJ1-3,NA,TRBV12-5,TRBD1,TGTGCTAGTGGTTTGGCACAGGGGTTCTCTGGAAACACCATATATTTT,CASGLAQGFSGNTIYF
TRBJ1-1,few,TRBV28,NA,TGTGCCAGCATTCCAGGCTCGCCGAGAACTGAAGCTTTCTTT,CASIPGSPRTEAFF
TRBJ1-1,NA,TRBV7-6,NA,TGTGCCAGCAGCTTAGCGCCCGGGGGCACTGAAGCTTTCTTT,CASSLAPGGTEAFF
TRBJ2-3,NA,TRBV9,TRBD2,TGTGCCAGCAGCGCCGGGACTAGCGGCACAGATACGCAGTATTTT,CASSAGTSGTDTQYF
TRBJ2-3,NA,TRBV10-3,TRBD2,TGTGCCATCAGCGGAGCGGGAGGGCCGAGGACAGATACGCAGTATTTT,CAISGAGGPRTDTQYF
TRBJ2-1,NA,TRBV9,TRBD2,TGTGCCAGCAGCCCCCTCAATCGGGGGGGGAATGAGCAGTTCTTC,CASSPLNRGGNEQFF
TRBJ1-3,NA,TRBV30,NA,TGTGCCTGGACTTGGCTAGGGGCTGGAAACACCATATATTTT,CAWTWLGAGNTIYF
TRBJ2-7,NA,TRBV28,TRBD1,TGTGCCAGCAGTCTATTTTCAGGGGGCGCGTACGAGCAGTACTTC,CASSLFSGGAYEQYF
TRBJ1-1,NA,TRBV25-1,TRBD1,TGTGCCAGCAGTGAATATAGGGGGCTCAACACTGAAGCTTTCTTT,CASSEYRGLNTEAFF
TRBJ1-1,NA,TRBV6-1,NA,TGTGCCAGCAGTGAAAGACCGGGGAACACTGAAGCTTTCTTT,CASSERPGNTEAFF
TRBJ2-1,NA,TRBV9,NA,TGTGCCAGCAGCGGGGCTCAGGACTATTACAATGAGCAGTTCTTC,CASSGAQDYYNEQFF
TRBJ1-2,NA,TRBV7-9,NA,TGTGCCAGCAGTTTAGGAGCCGAATTTGGCTACACCTTC,CASSLGAEFGYTF
TRBJ2-7,NA,TRBV7-3,NA,TGTGCCAGCAGCAAACTGGCTAGTCCCCTGTACGAGCAGTACTTC,CASSKLASPLYEQYF
TRBJ2-7,NA,TRBV5-5,TRBD2,TGTGCCAGCACCCCGGGGGGGGGTCGGAGCGGTGTAAGGGAGCAGTACTTC,CASTPGGGRSGVREQYF
TRBJ1-1,NA,TRBV19,TRBD1,TGTGCCAGTAGTATGGGAGGACAGGGGATCGCTTTCTCTGAAGCTTTCTTT,CASSMGGQGIAFSEAFF
TRBJ1-5,NA,TRBV27,NA,TGTGCCAGCAGTTTATGGGGGCCTGATCAGCCCCAGCATTTT,CASSLWGPDQPQHF
TRBJ1-6,NA,TRBV3-1/TRBV3-2,NA,TGTGCCAGCAGCCAAGTCGGGGGTTCTAATTCACCCCTCCACTTT,CASSQVGGSNSPLHF